Listed below are T cell receptor beta chains from one sample, sequenced in a study of T cells after yellow fever vaccination. TCRdb independently ran MiXCR on the 5' RACE reads; one entry per CDR3 protein. The sample has about 120,000 distinct CDR3 sequences, approximately 9% seen once; the top ten hold 30% to 50%. The material sequenced was CD8+ T cells sorted from PBMCs, taken on the day of the yellow fever booster vaccination. The source of these receptors is a man younger than 35 who received the YFV17D yellow fever vaccine. Both conserved end residues are part of each CDR3. A D gene is named only where the DNA matches it firmly. Only part of the rows carry a size: once, few, many, or a class if the clone is expanded.

TRBV25-1	few	14	TRBJ1-2	-	CASSELELTYGYTF	TGTGCCAGCAGTGAATTGGAGTTGACCTATGGCTACACCTTC
TRBV7-9	few	16	TRBJ1-1	TRBD1	CASSPSRGQGFTEAFF	TGTGCCAGCAGCCCCTCCCGGGGACAGGGGTTCACTGAAGCTTTCTTT
TRBV13	few	18	TRBJ2-3	-	CASSPDVGGQGNTDTQYF	TGTGCCAGCAGCCCCGACGTGGGGGGGCAAGGAAACACAGATACGCAGTATTTT
TRBV6-1	-	13	TRBJ1-2	-	CASSVAAGYGYTF	TGTGCCAGCAGTGTTGCGGCTGGCTATGGCTACACCTTC
TRBV29-1	few	12	TRBJ2-7	-	CSVEGLGYEQYF	TGCAGCGTTGAGGGCCTAGGGTACGAGCAGTACTTC
TRBV4-1	few	18	TRBJ2-5	TRBD2	CASSQLRAGGLYQETQYF	TGCGCCAGCAGCCAGCTTCGAGCGGGGGGTCTTTACCAAGAGACCCAGTACTTC
TRBV5-1	-	14	TRBJ1-5	TRBD1	CASSLGQGDQPQHF	TGCGCCAGCAGCTTGGGACAGGGTGATCAGCCCCAGCATTTT
TRBV27	few	13	TRBJ1-1	-	CASSLGRTAEAFF	TGTGCCAGCAGTTTGGGGCGGACTGCTGAAGCTTTCTTT
TRBV11-2	-	15	TRBJ2-7	-	CASSLVGQGGLEQYF	TGTGCCAGCAGCTTAGTTGGTCAAGGGGGATTGGAGCAGTACTTC
TRBV7-2	few	16	TRBJ1-1	-	CASSLAFVPSNTEAFF	TGTGCCAGCAGCTTAGCGTTCGTCCCATCGAACACTGAAGCTTTCTTT
TRBV5-1	many	16	TRBJ2-7	-	CASSSPGTRELYEQYF	TGCGCCAGCAGCTCACCCGGGACACGGGAACTCTACGAGCAGTACTTC
TRBV28	few	16	TRBJ2-1	TRBD1	CATKYRGYLTRHEQFF	TGTGCCACCAAGTACAGGGGCTACCTAACGCGGCATGAGCAGTTCTTC
TRBV28	few	12	TRBJ1-5	-	CASRDSNQPQHF	TGTGCCAGCAGGGATAGCAATCAGCCCCAGCATTTT
TRBV7-9	few	14	TRBJ2-3	TRBD2	CASSYGTSSDTQYF	TGTGCCAGCAGCTATGGGACTAGCTCAGATACGCAGTATTTT
TRBV7-9	-	16	TRBJ2-1	TRBD1	CASSLLGTGPGNEQFF	TGTGCCAGCAGCTTACTTGGGACAGGGCCAGGGAATGAGCAGTTCTTC
TRBV4-1	many	16	TRBJ1-1	-	CASSLVGGRGNTEAFF	TGCGCCAGCAGCCTCGTGGGAGGCAGGGGGAACACTGAAGCTTTCTTT
TRBV7-2	few	19	TRBJ2-5	TRBD2	CASSLLAGGEAEFGETQYF	TGTGCCAGCAGCTTACTAGCGGGGGGAGAAGCCGAATTCGGGGAGACCCAGTACTTC
TRBV4-1	many	18	TRBJ2-6	TRBD1	CASSHRTGIRAGANVLTF	TGCGCCAGCAGCCACCGGACAGGGATTAGGGCTGGGGCCAACGTCCTGACTTTC
TRBV19	few	14	TRBJ1-2	-	CASSIRSANYGYTF	TGTGCCAGTAGTATCCGGTCAGCTAACTATGGCTACACCTTC
TRBV7-9	few	16	TRBJ2-1	-	CASSRDGGSSYNEQFF	TGTGCCAGCAGCCGGGACGGGGGAAGCTCCTACAATGAGCAGTTCTTC
TRBV7-2	-	13	TRBJ2-2	-	CASSWDLTGELFF	TGTGCCAGCAGCTGGGACTTAACCGGGGAGCTGTTTTTT
TRBV7-9	-	14	TRBJ2-5	-	CASSSVGGRETQYF	TGTGCCAGCAGCTCGGTCGGAGGGCGAGAGACCCAGTACTTC
TRBV7-2	-	12	TRBJ2-2	-	CASSLPAGELFF	TGTGCCAGCAGCTTACCCGCTGGGGAGCTGTTTTTT
TRBV5-6	-	15	TRBJ1-2	-	CASSREKGANYGYTF	TGTGCCAGCAGCAGGGAAAAGGGAGCTAACTATGGCTACACCTTC
TRBV7-2	many	16	TRBJ2-5	-	CASSELATSLQETQYF	TGTGCCAGCAGCGAACTCGCGACTAGTCTACAAGAGACCCAGTACTTC
TRBV7-9	-	14	TRBJ2-7	TRBD1	CASSFRQGFYEQYF	TGTGCCAGCAGCTTTAGACAGGGGTTCTACGAGCAGTACTTC
TRBV9	-	13	TRBJ2-5	-	CASSVEVEETQYF	TGTGCCAGCAGCGTAGAAGTAGAAGAGACCCAGTACTTC